A selection of T cell receptor beta chains follows, all from one sample in a study of shared clonotypes between healthy human individuals. The assay was immunoSEQ multiplex PCR, and TCRdb's table has in-frame clones only and misses some. The repertoire has millions of clones, 95% of them found once; the top ten carry 0.1% to 0.15%. The material sequenced was naive CD4+ T cells sorted from blood. The receptors were gathered from a man younger than 30 in good health. Each CDR3 is given with its conserved first and last residue. The D gene is left open where the match is weak.

TRBV6-1	TRBJ2-5	13	.	TGTGCCAGCAGTGTTGTGAACCAAGAGACCCAGTACTTC	CASSVVNQETQYF
TRBV6-6	TRBJ1-2	12	.	TGTGCCAGCAGTTACCCCACAGGTGGCTACACCTTC	CASSYPTGGYTF
TRBV7-9	TRBJ2-1	17	.	TGTGCCAGCAGCTTAGGTCTAGCCCTTAAACCCTACAATGAGCAGTTCTTC	CASSLGLALKPYNEQFF
TRBV30	TRBJ2-7	14	.	TGTGCCTGGAGTGAGGGGACGGCTTCCTACGAGCAGTACTTC	CAWSEGTASYEQYF
TRBV12-5	TRBJ2-1	15	TRBD2	TGTGCTAGTGGTCCGGGCGGAGCGGGAGGGAATGAGCAGTTCTTC	CASGPGGAGGNEQFF
TRBV10-3	TRBJ1-1	13	TRBD1	TGTGCCATCAGTGAGTCTGCGGGACAGGAATCTTTCTTT	CAISESAGQESFF
TRBV5-1	TRBJ1-5	14	.	TGCGCCAGCAGCTTGGGACAAAGCAATCAGCCCCAGCATTTT	CASSLGQSNQPQHF
TRBV7-2	TRBJ1-4	14	.	TGTGCCAGCAGCTTATGGGGTTTTAATGAAAAACTGTTTTTT	CASSLWGFNEKLFF
TRBV6-1	TRBJ1-4	13	TRBD1	TGTGCCGTACCGGGACAGGGAGTTGAAAAACTGTTTTTT	CAVPGQGVEKLFF
TRBV2	TRBJ2-7	13	.	TGTGCCAGCAGGCTGACAGGAACCTACGAGCAGTACTTC	CASRLTGTYEQYF
TRBV27	TRBJ2-7	24	.	TGTGCCAGCAGTCCCTCGCAGGAAGCTCCCAAAAGGTCTCGGGAGAAGGACATCCCCGGAGAGCAGTACTTC	CASSPSQEAPKRSREKDIPGEQYF